The source of this TCR beta chain is a study of cytomegalovirus exposure and HLA in healthy donors. As to this clone: Its antigen is not identified.

In the PCR, 60 Vbeta and 13 Jbeta primers were used. Only in-frame clones appear in the TCRdb table, and some are missing; sequencing was by immunoSEQ multiplex PCR. Of approximately 210,000 clones in the sample, about 89% are singletons; the top ten hold about 1.2%. Study findings and constraints: Among the sequence variants, a highly shared cluster was likely an artifact of sequencing. A later analysis found TCR association rates differed by HLA locus, highest for DRB1 and lowest for HLA-C. The authors enumerated 150 to 200 TCR beta chains as linked to cytomegalovirus. HLA restriction was apparent for most CMV-associated TCR beta chains in a later analysis.

The source is a man aged 25 to 45 in good health and CMV-seronegative. Sequenced sample: PBMCs.

The CDR3 nucleotides are TGTGCCAGCAGCTTCGGGACAGGCAATGAAAAACTGTTTTTT. This encodes CASSFGTGNEKLFF. The chain has TRBV5-6 and TRBJ1-4; TRBD1 agrees at 8 bases. The CDR3 is made up of 14 amino acids. V trimming: 2 bases; J trimming: 5 bases; junction bases outside the gene matches: 2. CDR1 and CDR2 from the germline V gene are SGHDT and YYEEEE.